One TCR beta chain is described in this entry. Produced via immunoSEQ multiplex PCR; TCRdb's table is partial and in-frame only. The table includes some 75,000 clones, 80% to 95% detected once. The V end was cut by 5 bases, the J end by 5 bases, with 9 bases between. Germline V gene lookup returns CDR1 SGHAT and CDR2 FQNNGV. This CDR3 is 12 amino acids long. This entry belongs to a study of blood T cell repertoires in COVID-19. The overall study: Both acute and convalescent COVID-19 samples were obtained from the United States, Italy and Spain.

Sample: peripheral blood. The chain links TRBV11-2 to TRBJ2-5; D ambiguous. The receptor's source is a human donor in a cohort sampled during active COVID-19. Here the CDR3 DNA reads TGTGCCAGCAGCCTCATCGGGGAGACCCAGTACTTC. It translates to CASSLIGETQYF.